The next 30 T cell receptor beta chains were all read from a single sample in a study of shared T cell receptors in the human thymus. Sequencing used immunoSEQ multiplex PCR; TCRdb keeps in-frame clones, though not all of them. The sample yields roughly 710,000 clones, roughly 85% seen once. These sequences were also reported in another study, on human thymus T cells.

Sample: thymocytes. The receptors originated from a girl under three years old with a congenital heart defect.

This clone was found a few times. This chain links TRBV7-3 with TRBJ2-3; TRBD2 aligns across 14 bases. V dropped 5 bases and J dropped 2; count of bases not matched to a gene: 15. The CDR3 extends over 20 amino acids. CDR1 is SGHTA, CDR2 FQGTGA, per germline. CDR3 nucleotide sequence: TGTGCCAGCAGCCCAAGGACTAGCGGGGGGACGTACCACCACACAGATACGCAGTATTTT. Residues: CASSPRTSGGTYHHTDTQYF.

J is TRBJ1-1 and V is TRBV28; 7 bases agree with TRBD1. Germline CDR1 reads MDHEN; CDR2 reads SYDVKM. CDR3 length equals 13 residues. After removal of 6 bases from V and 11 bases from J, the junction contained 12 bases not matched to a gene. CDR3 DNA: TGTGCCAGCAGACTAAACTACAGGGGTTGGGCTTTCTTT. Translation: CASRLNYRGWAFF.

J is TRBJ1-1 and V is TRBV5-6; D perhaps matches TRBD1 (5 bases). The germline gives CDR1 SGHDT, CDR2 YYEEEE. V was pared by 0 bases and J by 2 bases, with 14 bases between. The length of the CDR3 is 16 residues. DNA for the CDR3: TGTGCCAGCAGCTTGGTTTTGACAGATCATAACACTGAAGCTTTCTTT. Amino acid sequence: CASSLVLTDHNTEAFF.

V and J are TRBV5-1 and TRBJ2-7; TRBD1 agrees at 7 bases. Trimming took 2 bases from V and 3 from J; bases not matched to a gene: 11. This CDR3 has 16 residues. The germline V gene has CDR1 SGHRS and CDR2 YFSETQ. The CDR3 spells CASSFRMRQGFYEQYF. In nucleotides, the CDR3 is TGCGCCAGCAGCTTTAGGATGAGACAGGGTTTCTACGAGCAGTACTTC.

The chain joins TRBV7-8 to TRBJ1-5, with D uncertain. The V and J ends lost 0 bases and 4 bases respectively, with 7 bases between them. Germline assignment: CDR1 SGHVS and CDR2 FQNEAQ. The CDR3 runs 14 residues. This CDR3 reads CASSLAPVNQPQHF. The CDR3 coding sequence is TGTGCCAGCAGCTTAGCGCCGGTGAATCAGCCCCAGCATTTT.

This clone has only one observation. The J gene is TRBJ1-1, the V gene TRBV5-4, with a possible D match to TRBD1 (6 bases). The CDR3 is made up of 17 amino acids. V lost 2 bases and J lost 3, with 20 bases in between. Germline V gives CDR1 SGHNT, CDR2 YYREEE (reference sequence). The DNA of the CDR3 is TGTGCCAGCAGCTTACAGGGTTTTATGCCGACGGACACTGAAGCTTTCTTT. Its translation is CASSLQGFMPTDTEAFF.

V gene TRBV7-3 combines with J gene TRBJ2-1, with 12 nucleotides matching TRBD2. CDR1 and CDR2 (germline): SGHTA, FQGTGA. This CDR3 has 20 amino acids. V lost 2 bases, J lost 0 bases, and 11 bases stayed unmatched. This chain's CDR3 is CASSLVSSGGVPSSYNEQFF. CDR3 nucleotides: TGTGCCAGCAGCTTAGTGTCTAGCGGGGGGGTCCCGAGCTCCTACAATGAGCAGTTCTTC.

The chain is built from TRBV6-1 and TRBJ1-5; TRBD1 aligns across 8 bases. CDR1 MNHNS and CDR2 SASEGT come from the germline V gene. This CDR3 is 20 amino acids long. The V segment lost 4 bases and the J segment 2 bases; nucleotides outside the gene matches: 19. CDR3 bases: TGTGCCAGCAGTGGACAAGAGCTAGACGGGACAGGTAATTGCAATCAGCCCCAGCATTTT. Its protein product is CASSGQELDGTGNCNQPQHF.

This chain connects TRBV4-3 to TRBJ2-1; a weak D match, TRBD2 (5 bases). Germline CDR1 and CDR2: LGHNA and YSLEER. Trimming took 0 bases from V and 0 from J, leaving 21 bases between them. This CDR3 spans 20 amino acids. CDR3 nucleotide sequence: TGCGCCAGCAGCCAAGATCGCCAGGAAAAGCGGCTTAGCTCCTACAATGAGCAGTTCTTC. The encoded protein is CASSQDRQEKRLSSYNEQFF.

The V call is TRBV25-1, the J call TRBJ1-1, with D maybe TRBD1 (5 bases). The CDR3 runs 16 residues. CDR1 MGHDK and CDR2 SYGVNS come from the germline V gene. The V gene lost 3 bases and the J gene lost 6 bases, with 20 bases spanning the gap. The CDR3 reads CASSDGDGGKYSEAFF. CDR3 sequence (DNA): TGTGCCAGCAGTGATGGAGACGGGGGAAAATACTCTGAAGCTTTCTTT.

In DNA form, the CDR3 reads TGTGCCAGTAGCCAATATCCCCCGGGAAGATCCTATAGCAATCAGCCCCAGCATTTT. Its translation: CASSQYPPGRSYSNQPQHF. The gene calls are TRBV19 and TRBJ1-5; D is ambiguous. This CDR3 has 19 residues. The V and J ends lost 6 bases and 0 bases respectively, with 24 bases between them. Germline V gene lookup returns CDR1 LNHDA and CDR2 SQIVND (reference sequence).

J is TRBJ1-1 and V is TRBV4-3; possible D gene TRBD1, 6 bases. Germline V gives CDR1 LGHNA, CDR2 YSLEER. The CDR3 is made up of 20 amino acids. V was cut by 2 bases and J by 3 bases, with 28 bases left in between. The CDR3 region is CASSQTPTTGIFTADTEAFF. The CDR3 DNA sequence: TGCGCCAGCAGCCAAACCCCCACGACAGGAATTTTTACGGCTGACACTGAAGCTTTCTTT.

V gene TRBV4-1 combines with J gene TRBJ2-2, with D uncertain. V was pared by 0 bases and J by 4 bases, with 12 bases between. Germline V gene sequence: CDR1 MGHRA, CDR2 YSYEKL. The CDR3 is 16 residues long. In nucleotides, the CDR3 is TGCGCCAGCAGCCAAGACGGTGGTTGGTGCACCGGGGAGCTGTTTTTT. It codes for CASSQDGGWCTGELFF.

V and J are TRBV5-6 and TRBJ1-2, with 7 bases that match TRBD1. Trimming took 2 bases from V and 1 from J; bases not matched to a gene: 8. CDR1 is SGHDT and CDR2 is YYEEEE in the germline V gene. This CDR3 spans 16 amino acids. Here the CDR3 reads CASSFPSGQRNYGYTF. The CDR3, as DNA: TGTGCCAGCAGCTTTCCTTCGGGACAGCGTAACTATGGCTACACCTTC.

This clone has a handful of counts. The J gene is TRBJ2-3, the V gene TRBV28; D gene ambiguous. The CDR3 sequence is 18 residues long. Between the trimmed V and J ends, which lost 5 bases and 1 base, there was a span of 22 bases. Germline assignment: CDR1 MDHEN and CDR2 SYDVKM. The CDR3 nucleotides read TGTGCCAGCAGTATTCCTTGGGCCCGCCATCTTGGCACAGATACGCAGTATTTT. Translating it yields CASSIPWARHLGTDTQYF. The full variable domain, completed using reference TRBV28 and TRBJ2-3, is DVKVTQSSRYLVKRTGEKVFLECVQDMDHENMFWYRQDPGLGLRLIYFSYDVKMKEKGDIPEGYSVSREKKERFSLILESASTNQTSMYLCASSIPWARHLGTDTQYFGPGTRLTVL.

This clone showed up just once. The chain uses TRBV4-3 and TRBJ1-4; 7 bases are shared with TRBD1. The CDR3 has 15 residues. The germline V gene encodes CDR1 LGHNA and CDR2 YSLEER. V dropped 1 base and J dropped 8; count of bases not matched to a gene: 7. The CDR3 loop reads CASSQADREKEKLFF. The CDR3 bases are TGCGCCAGCAGCCAAGCCGACAGGGAGAAGGAAAAACTGTTTTTT.

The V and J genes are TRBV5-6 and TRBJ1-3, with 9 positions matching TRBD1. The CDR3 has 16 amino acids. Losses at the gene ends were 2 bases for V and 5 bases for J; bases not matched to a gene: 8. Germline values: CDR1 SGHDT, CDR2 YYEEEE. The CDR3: CASSLYETGGRNTIYF. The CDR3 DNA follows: TGTGCCAGCAGCTTATATGAGACAGGGGGACGAAACACCATATATTTT.

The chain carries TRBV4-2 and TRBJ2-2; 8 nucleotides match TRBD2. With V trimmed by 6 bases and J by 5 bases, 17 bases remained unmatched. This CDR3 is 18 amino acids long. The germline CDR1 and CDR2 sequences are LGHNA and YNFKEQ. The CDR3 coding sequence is TGTGCCAGCAGTCTATGGCCGGGGGGGGCGTCAGAAACCGGGGAGCTGTTTTTT. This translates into CASSLWPGGASETGELFF.

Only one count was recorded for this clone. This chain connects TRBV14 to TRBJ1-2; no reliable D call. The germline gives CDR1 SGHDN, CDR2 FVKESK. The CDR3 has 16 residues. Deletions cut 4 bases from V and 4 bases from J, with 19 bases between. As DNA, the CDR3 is TGTGCCAGCAGCCCCCCTGCTTTGAGTCCCCCCTATGGCTACACCTTC. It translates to CASSPPALSPPYGYTF. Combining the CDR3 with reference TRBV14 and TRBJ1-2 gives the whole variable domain EAGVTQFPSHSVIEKGQTVTLRCDPISGHDNLYWYRRVMGKEIKFLLHFVKESKQDESGMPNNRFLAERTGGTYSTLKVQPAELEDSGVYFCASSPPALSPPYGYTFGSGTRLTVV.

The CDR3 reads CASSFRQGRYDGYTF. CDR3 bases: TGTGCCAGCAGTTTTCGACAGGGAAGGTATGATGGCTACACCTTC. V gene TRBV28 combines with J gene TRBJ1-2, with 7 bases matching TRBD1. The CDR3 spans 15 residues. The V gene end was trimmed by 3 bases and the J gene end by 6 bases; junction bases not matched to a gene: 10. CDR1 and CDR2 (germline): MDHEN, SYDVKM.

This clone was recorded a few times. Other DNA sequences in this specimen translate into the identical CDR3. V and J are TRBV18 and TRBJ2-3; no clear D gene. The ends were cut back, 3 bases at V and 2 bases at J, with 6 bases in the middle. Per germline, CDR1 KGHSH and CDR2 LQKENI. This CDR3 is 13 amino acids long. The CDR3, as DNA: TGTGCCAGCTCACCCCGACTCACAGATACGCAGTATTTT. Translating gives CASSPRLTDTQYF.

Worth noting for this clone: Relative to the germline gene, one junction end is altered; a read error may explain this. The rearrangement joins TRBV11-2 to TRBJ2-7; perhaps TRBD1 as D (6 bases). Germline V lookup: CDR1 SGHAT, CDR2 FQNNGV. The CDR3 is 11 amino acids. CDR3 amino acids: CASSSPEGVNF. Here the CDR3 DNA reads TGTGCCAGCAGCTCTCCCGAGGGGGTAAACTTC.

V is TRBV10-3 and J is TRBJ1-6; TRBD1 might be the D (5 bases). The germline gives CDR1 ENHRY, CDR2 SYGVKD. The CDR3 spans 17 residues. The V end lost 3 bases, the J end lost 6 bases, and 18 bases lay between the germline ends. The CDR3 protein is CAISDRLQGHANSPLHF. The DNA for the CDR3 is TGTGCCATCAGTGACCGACTGCAGGGTCACGCTAATTCACCCCTCCACTTT.

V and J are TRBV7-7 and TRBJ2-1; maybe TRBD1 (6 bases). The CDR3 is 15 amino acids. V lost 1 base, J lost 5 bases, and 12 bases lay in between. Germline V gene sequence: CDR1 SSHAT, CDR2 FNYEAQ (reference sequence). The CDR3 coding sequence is TGTGCCAGCAGCTTAGACAGGGTGAGGGACAATGAGCAGTTCTTC. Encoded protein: CASSLDRVRDNEQFF. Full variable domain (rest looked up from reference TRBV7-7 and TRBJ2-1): GAGVSQSPRYKVTKRGQDVTLRCDPISSHATLYWYQQALGQGPEFLTYFNYEAQPDKSGLPSDRFSAERPEGSISTLTIQRTEQRDSAMYRCASSLDRVRDNEQFFGPGTRLTVL.

The CDR3 loop reads CASSWEQGGGYTF. CDR3 DNA: TGTGCCAGCAGTTGGGAACAGGGGGGCGGCTACACCTTC. The chain is built from TRBV27 and TRBJ1-2, with 8 bases lining up with TRBD1. The CDR3 loop spans 13 amino acids. CDR1 and CDR2 from the germline V gene are MNHEY and SMNVEV (reference sequence). V dropped 4 bases and J dropped 8; count of bases not matched to a gene: 6.

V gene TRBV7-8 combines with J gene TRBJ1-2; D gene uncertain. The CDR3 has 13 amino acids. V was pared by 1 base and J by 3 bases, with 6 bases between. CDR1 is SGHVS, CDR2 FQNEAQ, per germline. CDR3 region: CASSLDSYYGYTF. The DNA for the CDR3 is TGTGCCAGCAGCTTAGACAGCTACTATGGCTACACCTTC.

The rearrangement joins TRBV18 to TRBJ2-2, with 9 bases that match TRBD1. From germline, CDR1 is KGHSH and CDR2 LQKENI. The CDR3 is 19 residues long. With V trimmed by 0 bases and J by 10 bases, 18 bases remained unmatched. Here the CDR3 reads CASSPPVRYWTGAGEELFF. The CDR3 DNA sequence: TGTGCCAGCTCACCACCGGTTCGTTACTGGACAGGGGCCGGCGAGGAGCTGTTTTTT.

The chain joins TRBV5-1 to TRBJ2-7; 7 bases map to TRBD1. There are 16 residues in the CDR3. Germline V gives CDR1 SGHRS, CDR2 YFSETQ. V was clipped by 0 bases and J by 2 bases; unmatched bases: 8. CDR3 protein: CASSLEGGRATYEQYF. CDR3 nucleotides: TGCGCCAGCAGCTTGGAAGGGGGCAGGGCGACCTACGAGCAGTACTTC.

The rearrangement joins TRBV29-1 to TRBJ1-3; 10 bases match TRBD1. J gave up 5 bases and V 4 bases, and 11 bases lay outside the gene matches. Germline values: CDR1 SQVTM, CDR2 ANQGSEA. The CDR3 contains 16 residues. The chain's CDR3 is CSVVNGTGDWRNTIYF. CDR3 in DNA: TGCAGCGTTGTAAACGGGACAGGGGATTGGAGAAACACCATATATTTT. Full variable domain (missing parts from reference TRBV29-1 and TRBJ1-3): SAVISQKPSRDICQRGTSLTIQCQVDSQVTMMFWYRQQPGQSLTLIATANQGSEATYESGFVIDKFPISRPNLTFSTLTVSNMSPEDSSIYLCSVVNGTGDWRNTIYFGEGSWLTVV.

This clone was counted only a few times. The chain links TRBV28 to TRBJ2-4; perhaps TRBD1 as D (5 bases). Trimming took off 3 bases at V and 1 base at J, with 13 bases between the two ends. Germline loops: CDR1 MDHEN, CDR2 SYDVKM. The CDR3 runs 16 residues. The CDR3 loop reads CASSLGQVGAKNIQYF. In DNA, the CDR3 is TGTGCCAGCAGTTTGGGGCAGGTGGGGGCCAAAAACATTCAGTACTTC.